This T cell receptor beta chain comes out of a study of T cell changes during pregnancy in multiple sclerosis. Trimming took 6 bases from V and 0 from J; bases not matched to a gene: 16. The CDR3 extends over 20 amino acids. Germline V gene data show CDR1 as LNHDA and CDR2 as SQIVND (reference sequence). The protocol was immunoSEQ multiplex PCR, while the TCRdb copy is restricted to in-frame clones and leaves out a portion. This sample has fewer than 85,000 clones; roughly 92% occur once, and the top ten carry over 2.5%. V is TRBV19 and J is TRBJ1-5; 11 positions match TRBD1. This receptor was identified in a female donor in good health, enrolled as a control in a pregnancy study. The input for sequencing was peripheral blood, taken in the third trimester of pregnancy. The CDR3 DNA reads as TGTGCCAGTAGCAGTGGGTTCGTAGGACAGGGGGCCGATAGCAATCAGCCCCAGCATTTT. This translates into CASSSGFVGQGADSNQPQHF.